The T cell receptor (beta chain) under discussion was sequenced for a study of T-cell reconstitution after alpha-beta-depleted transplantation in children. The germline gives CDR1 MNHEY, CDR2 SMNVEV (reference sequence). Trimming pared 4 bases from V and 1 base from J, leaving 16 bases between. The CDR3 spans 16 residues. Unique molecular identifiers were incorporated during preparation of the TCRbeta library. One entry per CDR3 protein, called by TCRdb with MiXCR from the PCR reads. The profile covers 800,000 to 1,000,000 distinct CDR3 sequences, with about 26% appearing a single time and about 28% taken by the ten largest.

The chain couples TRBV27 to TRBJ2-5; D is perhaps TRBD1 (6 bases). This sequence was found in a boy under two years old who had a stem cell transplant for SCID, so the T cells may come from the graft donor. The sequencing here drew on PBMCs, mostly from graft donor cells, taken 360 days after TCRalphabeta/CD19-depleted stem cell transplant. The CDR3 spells CASSSRLRQAQETQYF. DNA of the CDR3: TGTGCCAGCAGTTCCCGACTCAGACAGGCCCAAGAGACCCAGTACTTC.